These T cell receptor beta chains were read from a single sample in a study of cytomegalovirus exposure and HLA in healthy donors. Measured with immunoSEQ multiplex PCR; TCRdb has only the in-frame clones, and not every one. This sample has under 200,000 clones, with roughly four fifths found just once. Sequenced sample: PBMCs. The receptors were gathered from a female donor in good health and CMV-seronegative. The CDR3 runs from the conserved cysteine through the conserved F or W. Fields, in order: J gene, clone size, V gene, D gene, CDR3 protein, CDR3 DNA. A D gene is named only where the DNA matches it firmly. Clone size is given for some rows only: seen once, a few or many times, or a class if the clone is expanded.

TRBJ2-4 | - | TRBV5-8 | TRBD1 | CASSPGQGVRNIRYF | TGTGCCAGCAGCCCGGGACAGGGGGTGAGGAACATTCGGTACTTC
TRBJ2-1 | - | TRBV19 | TRBD1 | CASSMSGPGGPYNEQFF | TGTGCCAGTAGTATGAGTGGGCCAGGGGGCCCCTACAATGAGCAGTTCTTC
TRBJ2-4 | - | TRBV2 | - | CASSEEAGLAKNIQYF | TGTGCCAGCAGTGAAGAAGCGGGCTTAGCCAAAAACATTCAGTACTTC
TRBJ2-1 | - | TRBV9 | - | CASSVAGGNEQFF | TGTGCCAGCAGCGTAGCCGGCGGGAATGAGCAGTTCTTC
TRBJ2-3 | - | TRBV4-1 | TRBD2 | CASSQAGGGTDTQYF | TGCGCCAGCAGCCAAGCGGGGGGGGGCACAGATACGCAGTATTTT
TRBJ1-4 | few | TRBV28 | - | CASSLPGSGTEKLFF | TGTGCCAGCAGTTTACCTGGATCGGGAACCGAAAAACTGTTTTTT
TRBJ1-4 | - | TRBV5-4 | TRBD1 | CASSSDTGGEKLFF | TGTGCCAGCAGCTCTGACACAGGGGGAGAAAAACTGTTTTTT
TRBJ1-1 | - | TRBV11-3 | TRBD1 | CASSERQGARAFF | TGTGCCAGCAGCGAGCGACAGGGGGCACGGGCTTTCTTT
TRBJ2-2 | - | TRBV28 | TRBD1 | CAGRTGATGELFF | TGTGCCGGTCGGACAGGGGCCACCGGGGAGCTGTTTTTT
TRBJ2-3 | - | TRBV7-2 | - | CASSRGGITDTQYF | TGTGCCAGCAGCCGGGGAGGTATCACAGATACGCAGTATTTT
TRBJ1-3 | - | TRBV7-9 | - | CASSLTGYTIYF | TGTGCCAGCAGCTTAACAGGCTACACCATATATTTT
TRBJ2-3 | - | TRBV7-9 | TRBD1 | CASSPHLEPPGQPTDTQYF | TGTGCCAGCAGCCCCCATCTCGAACCCCCGGGACAGCCCACAGATACGCAGTATTTT
TRBJ1-2 | - | TRBV7-6 | TRBD1 | CASSLPLGQPRVTGYTF | TGTGCCAGCAGCTTACCATTGGGACAGCCTCGTGTCACAGGCTACACCTTC
TRBJ2-7 | few | TRBV28 | TRBD2 | CASRLPGLANPYEQYF | TGTGCCAGCAGGCTCCCGGGACTAGCTAACCCTTACGAGCAGTACTTC
TRBJ2-1 | - | TRBV7-9 | - | CASSQDLRGVFGNEQFF | TGTGCCAGCAGCCAAGATCTCAGGGGCGTTTTCGGCAATGAGCAGTTCTTC
TRBJ1-1 | - | TRBV6-5 | - | CASSYRRDEAFF | TGTGCCAGCAGTTACCGGAGGGATGAAGCTTTCTTT
TRBJ1-3 | - | TRBV18 | TRBD1 | CASSPSRQGGNTIYF | TGTGCCAGCTCACCATCGCGACAGGGTGGAAACACCATATATTTT
TRBJ1-2 | - | TRBV19 | - | CASNPAPGEDDGYTF | TGTGCCAGTAACCCCGCCCCCGGGGAGGACGATGGCTACACCTTC
TRBJ2-1 | few | TRBV18 | TRBD1 | CASSHRTGGNYNEQFF | TGTGCCAGCTCACACAGGACAGGGGGGAATTACAATGAGCAGTTCTTC
TRBJ2-7 | - | TRBV7-9 | - | CASGGHSGEQYF | TGTGCCAGCGGAGGTCATTCCGGCGAGCAGTACTTC
TRBJ1-5 | - | TRBV7-9 | - | CASSLAAGAGSNSNQPQHF | TGTGCCAGCAGCTTAGCGGCGGGGGCAGGGTCGAATAGCAATCAGCCCCAGCATTTT
TRBJ2-5 | few | TRBV9 | - | CASSALQETQYF | TGTGCCAGCAGCGCCCTCCAAGAGACCCAGTACTTC
TRBJ2-2 | - | TRBV9 | - | CASSPPTEGELFF | TGTGCCAGCAGCCCACCGACAGAGGGGGAGCTGTTTTTT
TRBJ2-5 | - | TRBV15 | - | CATSRVGLAQETQYF | TGTGCCACCAGCAGAGTGGGACTGGCTCAAGAGACCCAGTACTTC
TRBJ2-1 | - | TRBV7-6 | TRBD2 | CASSLEGLAKNYNEQFF | TGTGCCAGCAGCTTAGAGGGACTAGCGAAAAATTACAATGAGCAGTTCTTC
TRBJ2-1 | - | TRBV9 | - | CASSVPGATSYNEQFF | TGTGCCAGCAGCGTCCCGGGAGCGACGTCCTACAATGAGCAGTTCTTC
TRBJ1-2 | - | TRBV7-8 | - | CASSLESRGTHGYTF | TGTGCCAGCAGCTTAGAATCGCGCGGTACCCATGGCTACACCTTC
TRBJ2-2 | - | TRBV11-3 | - | CASSLGTRNTGELFF | TGTGCCAGCAGCCTCGGGACACGGAACACCGGGGAGCTGTTTTTT
TRBJ1-2 | - | TRBV7-3 | - | CASSPRNYGYTF | TGTGCCAGCAGCCCGCGGAACTATGGCTACACCTTC
TRBJ2-5 | - | TRBV19 | - | CASSTRPDRSETQYF | TGTGCCAGTAGTACCCGACCGGACAGATCAGAGACCCAGTACTTC
TRBJ1-5 | once | TRBV12-5 | TRBD1 | CASGPGQHNQPQHF | TGTGCTAGTGGTCCGGGACAGCACAATCAGCCCCAGCATTTT
TRBJ2-3 | - | TRBV19 | - | CASSNVRSTDTQYF | TGTGCCAGTAGTAATGTCCGTAGCACAGATACGCAGTATTTT
TRBJ1-1 | - | TRBV2 | - | CASSDRLVGTEAFF | TGTGCCAGCAGCGACAGGTTGGTGGGGACTGAAGCTTTCTTT
TRBJ2-5 | - | TRBV9 | - | CASGKGETQYF | TGTGCCAGCGGAAAGGGGGAGACCCAGTACTTC
TRBJ2-6 | - | TRBV15 | - | CATSKSGISGANVLTF | TGTGCCACCAGCAAATCCGGGATTTCTGGGGCCAACGTCCTGACTTTC
TRBJ2-5 | - | TRBV29-1 | TRBD2 | CSVEREVKETQYF | TGCAGCGTTGAGCGGGAGGTGAAAGAGACCCAGTACTTC
TRBJ2-1 | - | TRBV27 | TRBD2 | CASSLLGGSLGNEQFF | TGTGCCAGCAGTTTATTAGGCGGGAGCTTAGGCAATGAGCAGTTCTTC
TRBJ2-5 | - | TRBV2 | TRBD2 | CASSLGGLAVRGETQYF | TGTGCCAGCAGTCTGGGGGGACTAGCGGTCAGGGGAGAGACCCAGTACTTC
TRBJ1-2 | - | TRBV7-9 | TRBD1 | CASSQQGIVGYTF | TGTGCCAGCAGCCAACAGGGGATAGTCGGCTACACCTTC
TRBJ1-1 | - | TRBV4-3 | TRBD1 | CASSQDRTGQGHTEAFF | TGCGCCAGCAGCCAAGATCGGACAGGACAGGGGCACACTGAAGCTTTCTTT